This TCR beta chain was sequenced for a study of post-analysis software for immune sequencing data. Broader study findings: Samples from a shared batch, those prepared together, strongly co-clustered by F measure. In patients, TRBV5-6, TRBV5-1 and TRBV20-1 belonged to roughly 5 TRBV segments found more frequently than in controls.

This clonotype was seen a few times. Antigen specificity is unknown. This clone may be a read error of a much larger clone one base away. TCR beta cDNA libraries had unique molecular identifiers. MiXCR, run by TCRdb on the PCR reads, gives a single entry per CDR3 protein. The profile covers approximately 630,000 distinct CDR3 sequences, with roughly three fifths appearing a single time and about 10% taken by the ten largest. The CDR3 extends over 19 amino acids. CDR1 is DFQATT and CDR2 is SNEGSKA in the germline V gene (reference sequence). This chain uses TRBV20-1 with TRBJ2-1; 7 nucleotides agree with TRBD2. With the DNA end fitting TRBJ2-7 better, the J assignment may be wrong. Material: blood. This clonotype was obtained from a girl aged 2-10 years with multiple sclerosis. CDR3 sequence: CSARPTSIASRSSYNEQYF. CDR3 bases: TGCAGTGCCCGACCGACTAGCATTGCGTCCAGGAGCTCCTACAATGAGCAGTACTTC.